This T cell receptor (beta chain) was observed in a study of T cell changes during pregnancy in multiple sclerosis. The table came from immunoSEQ multiplex PCR; TCRdb's copy has only in-frame clones and leaves some out. The repertoire has tens of thousands of clones, 90% to 95% of them found once; the top ten carry roughly 0.7%. The specimen comprised peripheral blood, sampled in the third trimester of pregnancy. The sequence was obtained from a female donor in good health, enrolled as a control in a pregnancy study.

CDR3 sequence: CSASGRGKQFF. CDR3 bases: TGCAGTGCTAGCGGTCGGGGTAAGCAGTTCTTC. The V call is TRBV20-1, the J call TRBJ2-1; weak D call: TRBD2 (5 bases). The CDR3 totals 11 residues. From germline, CDR1 is DFQATT and CDR2 SNEGSKA (reference sequence). Between the trimmed V and J ends, which lost 3 bases and 11 bases, there was a span of 11 bases.